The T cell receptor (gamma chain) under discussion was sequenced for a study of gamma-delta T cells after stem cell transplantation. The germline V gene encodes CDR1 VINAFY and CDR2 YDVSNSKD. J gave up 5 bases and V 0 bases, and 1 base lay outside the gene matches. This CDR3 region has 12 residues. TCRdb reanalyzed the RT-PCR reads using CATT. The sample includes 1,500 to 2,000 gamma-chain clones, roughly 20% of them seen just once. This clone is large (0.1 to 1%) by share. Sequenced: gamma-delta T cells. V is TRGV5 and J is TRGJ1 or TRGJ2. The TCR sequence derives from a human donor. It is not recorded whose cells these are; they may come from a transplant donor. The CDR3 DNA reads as TGTGCCACCTGGGACAGGCATTATAAGAAACTCTTT. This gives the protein CATWDRHYKKLF.